The table lists the clone carrying this TCR beta chain with a few counts. What it binds is not known. iRepertoire HTBI primers and Arm-PCR of CDR3 regions built TCR beta libraries. One entry per CDR3 protein results from TCRdb running MiXCR on the multiplex PCR reads. The sample has fewer than 500,000 distinct CDR3 sequences, 15% to 20% seen once. Germline-derived CDR1 and CDR2 are LGHNT and FRNRAP. The CDR3 runs to 12 residues. J gave up 14 bases and V 4 bases, and 8 bases lay outside the gene matches. This entry belongs to a study of regulatory T cells in long-lasting Graves disease. Time point reported: newly diagnosed GD, antithyroid drugs for less than 3 months. Construction of the TCR library relied on RNA isolated from PBMCs. Whole-study results and caveats: Among samples with persistent disease, TRBV28, TRBJ1-2 and TRBJ2-5 were favored. Lower TCR diversity was seen in persistent Graves' patients than in newly diagnosed ones.

The same sample was also used in a study of T cells in Graves' hyperthyroidism and ophthalmopathy. This second report adds: Each patient was aged 18 to 65 and had newly diagnosed hyperthyroidism of under 2 months' duration. Most clonotypes expanded in the thyroid (above 0.001) were also present in blood.

The input for sequencing was peripheral blood mononuclear cells (PBMCs), taken at new diagnosis, from a patient treated with antithyroid drugs. The chain combines TRBV12-5 with TRBJ1-2; 9 bases align to TRBD1. The TCR was taken from a man in his forties or fifties with Graves disease. CDR3 nucleotide sequence: TGTGCTAGTGGTTCCCACAGGGGGCTGAAGACCTTC. Protein sequence: CASGSHRGLKTF.